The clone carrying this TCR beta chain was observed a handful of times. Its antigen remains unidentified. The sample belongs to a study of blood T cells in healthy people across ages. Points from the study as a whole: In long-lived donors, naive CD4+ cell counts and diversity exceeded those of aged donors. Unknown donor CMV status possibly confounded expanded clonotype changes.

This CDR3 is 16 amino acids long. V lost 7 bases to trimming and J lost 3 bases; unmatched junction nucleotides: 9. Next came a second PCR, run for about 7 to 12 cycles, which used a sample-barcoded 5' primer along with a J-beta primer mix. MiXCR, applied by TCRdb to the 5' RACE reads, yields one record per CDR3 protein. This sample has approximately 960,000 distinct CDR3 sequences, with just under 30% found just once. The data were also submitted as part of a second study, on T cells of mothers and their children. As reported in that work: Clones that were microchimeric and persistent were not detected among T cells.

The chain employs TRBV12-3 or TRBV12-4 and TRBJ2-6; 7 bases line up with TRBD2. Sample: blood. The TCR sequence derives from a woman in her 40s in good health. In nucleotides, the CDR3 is TGTGCCAGCACCCAAAGGCGCGGGGGTGGGGCCAACGTCCTGACTTTC. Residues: CASTQRRGGGANVLTF.